This TCR beta chain was observed in a study of graft-versus-host responses after intestinal transplantation. Study-wide background: The transplants performed in recipients were multivisceral, liver-intestinal, or isolated intestinal. Each patient got anti-thymocyte globulin induction, then tacrolimus and steroids for approximately three years. Study conclusions and caveats: GvH clonotypes were identified within recipient marrow, with a subset emerging first in ileum or blood. High graft-versus-host to host-versus-graft clonal ratios were seen in allografts of patients with graft-donor T cell macrochimerism.

Worth noting for this clone: The antigen is undetermined.

The table came from immunoSEQ multiplex PCR; TCRdb's copy has only in-frame clones and leaves some out. The sample holds 65,000 to 90,000 clones, less than 95% seen once. The CDR3 is 15 amino acids. The V gene's germline CDR1 is LNHNV and CDR2 YYDKDF (reference sequence). V was cut by 0 bases and J by 0 bases, with 9 bases left in between. Sequenced material: unstimulated CD8+ T cells sorted from spleen or lymph node cells, taken before transplant. This clonotype was sampled from a human donor who was the organ donor for an intestinal transplant. The chain uses TRBV15 and TRBJ2-7; D ambiguous. CDR3 residues: CATSRDRLSSYEQYF. CDR3 coding DNA: TGTGCCACCAGCAGAGATCGATTGAGCTCCTACGAGCAGTACTTC.